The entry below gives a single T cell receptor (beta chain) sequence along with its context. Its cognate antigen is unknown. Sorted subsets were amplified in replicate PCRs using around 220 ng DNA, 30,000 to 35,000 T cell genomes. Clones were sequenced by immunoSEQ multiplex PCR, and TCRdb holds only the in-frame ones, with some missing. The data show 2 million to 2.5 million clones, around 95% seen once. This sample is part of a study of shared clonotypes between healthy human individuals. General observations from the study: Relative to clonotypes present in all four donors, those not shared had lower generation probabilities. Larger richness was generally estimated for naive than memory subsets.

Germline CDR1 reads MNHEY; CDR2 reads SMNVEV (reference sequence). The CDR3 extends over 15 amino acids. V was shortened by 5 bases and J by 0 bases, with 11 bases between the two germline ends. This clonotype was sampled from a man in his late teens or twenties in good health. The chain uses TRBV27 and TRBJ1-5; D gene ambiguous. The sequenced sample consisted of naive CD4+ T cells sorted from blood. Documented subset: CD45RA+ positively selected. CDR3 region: CASSQRAVSNQPQHF. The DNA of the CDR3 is TGTGCCAGCAGTCAAAGAGCGGTTAGCAATCAGCCCCAGCATTTT.